These T cell receptor beta chains were read from a single sample in a study of blood T cells in healthy people across ages. MiXCR, applied by TCRdb to the 5' RACE reads, yields one record per CDR3 protein. The sample carries some 560,000 distinct CDR3 sequences, around 27% recorded once. Separately, the same data were catalogued under a study of T cells of mothers and their children.

Input material: blood. These receptors were obtained from a boy aged 2-9 years in good health. Both conserved end residues are part of each CDR3. The D gene is left open where the match is weak. Clone size is stated in some rows and not others, as once, few, many or a class when expanded.

J	D	V	size	CDR3	DNA
TRBJ1-6	-	TRBV27	-	CASRGGGRYNSPLRF	TGTGCCAGCAGAGGTGGGGGCAGGTATAATTCACCCCTCCGCTTT
TRBJ1-5	-	TRBV6-1	-	CASSAQVRQPRHF	TGTGCCAGCAGTGCTCAGGTCCGACAGCCCCGGCATTTT
TRBJ2-3	-	TRBV20-1	-	CSARGRGRRGTDTQYF	TGCAGTGCTAGAGGGAGGGGGCGAAGGGGCACAGATACGCAGTATTTT
TRBJ1-4	-	TRBV6-1	-	CASSGLLGEKLFF	TGTGCCAGCAGTGGACTCTTGGGGGAAAAACTGTTTTTT
TRBJ1-4	-	TRBV20-1	few	CSARDRNVLFF	TGCAGTGCTAGAGATCGGAACGTGCTGTTTTTT
TRBJ1-5	-	TRBV19	-	CASSTGIQPQHF	TGTGCCAGTAGTACCGGGATCCAGCCCCAGCATTTT
TRBJ2-7	-	TRBV9	few	CASSVDGSTDEQYF	TGTGCCAGCAGCGTAGACGGGAGTACCGACGAGCAGTACTTC
TRBJ2-5	-	TRBV7-6	few	CASSLEDPVAEETQYF	TGTGCCAGCAGCTTAGAGGATCCCGTCGCTGAAGAGACCCAGTACTTC
TRBJ2-5	TRBD1	TRBV6-2/TRBV6-3	-	CASWDSPYQETQYF	TGTGCCAGCTGGGACAGTCCGTACCAAGAGACCCAGTACTTC
TRBJ2-7	TRBD2	TRBV27	few	CASSLRRESYEQYF	TGTGCCAGCAGTTTACGGCGGGAGAGCTACGAGCAGTACTTC
TRBJ2-5	TRBD1	TRBV4-1	-	CASSQTGTGQETQYF	TGCGCCAGCAGCCAAACCGGGACAGGGCAAGAGACCCAGTACTTC
TRBJ2-3	TRBD2	TRBV20-1	few	CSARGLAGTTDTQYF	TGCAGTGCTAGAGGCCTAGCGGGGACCACAGATACGCAGTATTTT
TRBJ2-3	-	TRBV29-1	-	CSVEKWDTQYF	TGCAGCGTTGAAAAGTGGGATACGCAGTATTTT
TRBJ2-4	-	TRBV20-1	-	CSAAPGGRRNIQYF	TGCAGTGCCGCTCCCGGGGGGCGCAGAAACATTCAGTACTTC
TRBJ2-7	TRBD2	TRBV3-1	few	CASSQVSSGNGGQYF	TGTGCCAGCAGCCAAGTATCTAGCGGGAATGGTGGGCAGTACTTC
TRBJ1-6	-	TRBV27	-	CASSIRETYNSPLHF	TGTGCCAGCAGTATCCGCGAGACATATAATTCACCCCTCCACTTT
TRBJ1-1	-	TRBV10-2	-	CASQDGNTEAFF	TGCGCCAGCCAAGACGGGAACACTGAAGCTTTCTTT
TRBJ2-1	TRBD2	TRBV11-3	-	CASSLGTTGGLAGVGNEQFF	TGTGCCAGCAGCTTGGGCACGACGGGGGGACTAGCGGGAGTTGGAAATGAGCAGTTCTTC
TRBJ2-1	TRBD2	TRBV11-2	few	CASRAVGRGGLHSYNEQFF	TGTGCCAGCAGGGCCGTTGGGCGCGGGGGGCTTCATTCCTACAATGAGCAGTTCTTC
TRBJ2-7	-	TRBV16	few	CASSPNPGGPDF	TGTGCCAGCAGCCCTAATCCCGGAGGACCCGACTTC
TRBJ2-5	TRBD2	TRBV20-1	-	CSAAGGTQETQYF	TGCAGTGCCGCGGGGGGGACACAAGAGACCCAGTACTTC
TRBJ2-1	-	TRBV9	-	CASSVGNSANEQFF	TGTGCCAGCAGCGTAGGGAATAGCGCGAATGAGCAGTTCTTC
TRBJ2-3	TRBD2	TRBV6-1	few	CASRTAAGLAGVRTDTQYF	TGTGCCAGCAGAACAGCCGCGGGACTAGCGGGGGTAAGGACAGATACGCAGTATTTT
TRBJ1-1	TRBD1	TRBV7-9	few	CASSPTRGGADTEAFF	TGTGCCAGCAGTCCAACGCGAGGGGGCGCGGACACTGAAGCTTTCTTT
TRBJ1-2	-	TRBV5-1	-	CASRSGTGYGYTF	TGCGCCAGCAGGTCCGGGACGGGCTATGGCTACACCTTC
TRBJ1-1	-	TRBV4-1	few	CASSPYGGDTEAFF	TGCGCCAGCAGCCCCTATGGCGGGGACACTGAAGCTTTCTTT
TRBJ1-1	-	TRBV7-8	-	CASSSTGPNTEAFF	TGTGCCAGCAGCTCCACAGGCCCGAACACTGAAGCTTTCTTT
TRBJ2-5	TRBD2	TRBV20-1	few	CSAILAGGRETQYF	TGCAGTGCCATCCTAGCGGGAGGGAGGGAGACCCAGTACTTC
TRBJ2-2	TRBD1	TRBV18	-	CASSPPGQGNTGELFF	TGTGCCAGCTCACCACCAGGACAGGGAAACACCGGGGAGCTGTTTTTT
TRBJ2-3	-	TRBV19	once	CASSIDLWGRDTQYF	TGTGCCAGTAGTATAGATCTGTGGGGACGAGATACGCAGTATTTT
TRBJ2-6	TRBD2	TRBV7-6	few	CASSFGSGGANGANVLTF	TGTGCCAGCAGCTTTGGTAGCGGGGGGGCAAACGGGGCCAACGTCCTGACTTTC
TRBJ2-3	TRBD2	TRBV3-1	-	CASSRLYPPGLAGGRTDTQYF	TGTGCCAGCAGCCGACTATATCCCCCGGGACTAGCGGGGGGGCGTACAGATACGCAGTATTTT
TRBJ2-5	-	TRBV21-1	few	CASNPSGQETQYF	TGTGCCAGCAACCCCAGCGGCCAAGAGACCCAGTACTTC
TRBJ1-1	-	TRBV12-3/TRBV12-4	once	CASSLGGTLEAFF	TGTGCCAGCAGTTTAGGTGGTACCCTAGAAGCTTTCTTT
TRBJ2-1	TRBD2	TRBV4-1	-	CASSQVGTWRGFYNEQFF	TGCGCCAGCAGCCAAGTTGGAACATGGCGGGGGTTCTACAATGAGCAGTTCTTC
TRBJ1-1	-	TRBV12-3/TRBV12-4	-	CASIQHEGNTEAFF	TGTGCCAGCATTCAACACGAGGGGAACACTGAAGCTTTCTTT
TRBJ2-3	-	TRBV2	few	CASSAKRRDTQYF	TGTGCCAGCAGTGCCAAGAGGAGAGATACGCAGTATTTT
TRBJ2-3	TRBD1	TRBV6-2/TRBV6-3	few	CASRDSQEFGDTQYF	TGTGCCAGTAGGGACAGCCAAGAATTTGGAGATACGCAGTATTTT
TRBJ2-7	-	TRBV6-5	-	CASSPSGEEYEQYF	TGTGCCAGCAGTCCCTCGGGGGAAGAGTACGAGCAGTACTTC
TRBJ1-1	-	TRBV6-5	-	CASSQTCYRNTEAFF	TGTGCCAGCAGCCAAACATGTTACAGGAACACTGAAGCTTTCTTT
TRBJ2-5	-	TRBV7-2	-	CASSFPPTRFSETQYF	TGTGCCAGCAGCTTTCCCCCGACTAGGTTTTCCGAGACCCAGTACTTC
TRBJ2-1	-	TRBV29-1	-	CSFGRVSGEQFF	TGCAGCTTTGGCAGAGTCTCAGGGGAGCAGTTCTTC
TRBJ2-3	-	TRBV19	-	CASSIGLTDTQYF	TGTGCCAGTAGTATTGGACTAACAGATACGCAGTATTTT
TRBJ2-5	TRBD2	TRBV6-1	few	CASSLSPGPAGAGGTQYF	TGTGCCAGCAGCCTCTCACCAGGACCAGCGGGAGCGGGCGGGACCCAGTACTTC
TRBJ2-3	-	TRBV23-1	few	CASSQSCGVGVIIRQTRGDTQYF	TGCGCCAGCAGTCAATCTTGTGGGGTGGGCGTGATAATTCGGCAGACACGAGGGGATACGCAGTATTTT
TRBJ1-4	-	TRBV20-1	-	CSASSMGGTNEKLFF	TGCAGCGCTAGCTCTATGGGGGGAACTAATGAAAAACTGTTTTTT
TRBJ2-2	-	TRBV29-1	-	CSASRGVNTGELFF	TGCAGCGCAAGTAGGGGGGTGAACACCGGGGAGCTGTTTTTT
TRBJ2-1	-	TRBV10-3	-	CAISEFLNEQFF	TGTGCCATCAGTGAGTTCCTGAATGAGCAGTTCTTC
TRBJ2-6	TRBD2	TRBV7-2	few	CASSLYLAGGPTGANVLTF	TGTGCCAGCAGCTTATACCTAGCGGGAGGGCCGACTGGGGCCAACGTCCTGACTTTC
TRBJ2-1	-	TRBV12-3/TRBV12-4	-	CASGGLSYNEQFF	TGTGCCAGCGGCGGTCTCTCCTACAATGAGCAGTTCTTC
TRBJ2-1	-	TRBV29-1	few	CSVEAVRGKTYNEQFF	TGCAGCGTTGAAGCGGTCCGCGGGAAGACCTACAATGAGCAGTTCTTC
TRBJ2-3	-	TRBV6-2/TRBV6-3	-	CASKKQGRTDTQYF	TGTGCCAGCAAGAAACAGGGTAGGACAGATACGCAGTATTTT
TRBJ1-2	TRBD1	TRBV19	-	CASSRNGQGADYGHTF	TGTGCCAGTAGTAGGAATGGACAGGGGGCGGACTATGGCCACACCTTC
TRBJ2-5	TRBD2	TRBV7-2	once	CASSLASGAQETQYF	TGTGCCAGCAGCTTAGCTAGCGGGGCACAAGAGACCCAGTACTTC
TRBJ2-2	-	TRBV12-3/TRBV12-4	few	CASSLEGDLKTGELFF	TGTGCCAGCAGTTTAGAGGGGGATCTTAAGACCGGGGAGCTGTTTTTT
TRBJ2-5	-	TRBV27	-	CAVPGAGGETQYF	TGTGCCGTCCCCGGTGCAGGGGGGGAGACCCAGTACTTC
TRBJ2-1	TRBD2	TRBV7-6	-	CASSFASGSTRNEQFF	TGTGCCAGCAGCTTCGCTAGCGGGAGTACCAGGAATGAGCAGTTCTTC
TRBJ2-5	-	TRBV12-5	few	CASGLVLLYTAGSQETQYF	TGTGCTAGTGGTTTGGTACTTCTTTACACAGCCGGTTCACAAGAGACCCAGTACTTC
TRBJ2-3	-	TRBV21-1	-	CASSRPRLAGGPRGTDTQYF	TGTGCCAGCAGCAGACCGCGACTAGCGGGAGGGCCTAGAGGCACAGATACGCAGTATTTT